The entry that follows covers one T cell receptor beta chain sequence. Its antigen is as yet unknown. One end of the junction fails to match germline, which may point to a read error. A split of CD4+ cells into CD45RA+ naive and CD45RA-negative memory subsets was performed. TCRdb's copy holds only in-frame clones and misses some; the assay was immunoSEQ multiplex PCR. Here the sample spans 1.6 million or so clones, approximately 97% being singletons. The CDR3 is 15 amino acids. Germline lookup yields CDR1 SSHAT and CDR2 FNYEAQ (reference sequence). These data come from a study of shared clonotypes between healthy human individuals. General study findings and limits: In several donors, around 4.8% of naive CD4 clonotypes appeared in common.

The sample taken for sequencing was naive CD4+ T cells sorted from blood. Subset in this sample: CD45RA+ positively selected. The J gene is TRBJ2-3, the V gene TRBV7-7; D is possibly TRBD1 or TRBD2 (6 bases each). The TCR originated in a man aged 25-40 years in good health. Here the CDR3 DNA reads TGTGCTAGCAGCTGGGGGGCTAGCGGCACAGATACGCAGTATTTT. This translates into CASSWGASGTDTQYF.